These 2 T cell receptor beta chains came from one sample sequenced in a study of blood T cells in healthy people across ages. For the second PCR, which ran for roughly 6 to 11 cycles, a sample-barcoded 5' primer and a J-beta primer mix were used. TCRdb re-derived calls from the 5' RACE reads in MiXCR, one entry per CDR3 protein. The sample lists about 900,000 distinct CDR3 sequences; about 62% were seen once. Sequencing was carried out using blood. These receptors were collected from a man between 25 and 39 years old in good health.

The chain has TRBV7-2 and TRBJ2-1; D assignment may be TRBD1 or TRBD2 (5 bases each). The V and J ends lost 7 bases and 6 bases respectively, with 19 bases between them. This CDR3 spans 15 amino acids. CDR1 is SGHTA, CDR2 FQGNSA, per germline. CDR3 residues: CASTQPGAASNEQFF. In DNA, the CDR3 is TGTGCCAGCACTCAACCCGGGGCGGCCTCCAATGAGCAGTTCTTC.

The genes are TRBV9 and TRBJ2-7; D is unresolved. CDR3 length: 15 residues. V lost 1 base to trimming and J lost 2 bases, with 13 bases between them. The germline V gene encodes CDR1 SGDLS and CDR2 YYNGEE. The CDR3 loop is CASSVIGSKTYEQYF. Written as DNA, the CDR3 is TGTGCCAGCAGCGTAATAGGCAGCAAAACCTACGAGCAGTACTTC.